This TCR beta chain was sequenced during a study of T cells in localized non-small cell lung cancer. Regarding this clone: The antigen remains unidentified.

Here immunoSEQ multiplex PCR was the method, and the copy in TCRdb shows in-frame clones only, minus some. Of 25,000 to 35,000 clones in the sample, roughly nine tenths were seen once. Study-level findings and limits: There was higher T cell clonality in uninvolved adjacent lung than in tumor, and it was highest there. Because researchers sequenced only one region of the tumor, heterogeneity is still possible. Adjacent lung tissue had a median 57 of the top 100 clones found in the tumor. There was an association of higher blood T cell density with longer overall survival.

The CDR3 spans 12 residues. With V trimmed by 10 bases and J by 3 bases, 5 bases remained unmatched. The chain carries TRBV23-1 and TRBJ2-7, with 8 nucleotides matching TRBD2. TRBV23-1 is marked as an open reading frame, function uncertain. This clonotype was sampled from a man between 40 and 70 years old with stage II lung adenocarcinoma. This sample comprised PBMCs, obtained before any cancer treatment. Here the CDR3 reads CATSGSLYEQYF. Here the CDR3 DNA reads TGCGCCACGAGCGGGAGTCTCTACGAGCAGTACTTC.